This T cell receptor (beta chain) was retrieved from a study of blood T cell repertoires in COVID-19. About the study: COVID-19 samples collected from the United States, Italy and Spain covered acute and convalescent phases. Nucleic acid was either cDNA or gDNA, and it came from T cells, B-cell-depleted T cells, or PBMCs.

Original handling: The assay estimated nucleated cells by amplifying reference gene primers. Sequencing was performed with immunoSEQ multiplex PCR; in TCRdb, only in-frame clones are kept and a portion is missing. V and J calls and clone size are those listed in that table; D and trimming were worked out from the DNA. The sample lists under 300,000 clones, 65% to 85% seen once, with more than 1.5% in the top ten. Germline V lookup: CDR1 MNHEY, CDR2 SMNVEV (reference sequence). Trimming took 6 bases from V and 0 from J, leaving 8 bases between them. The CDR3 totals 13 residues. This TCR was recovered from a woman aged 40 to 50 who had recovered from COVID-19. This chain links TRBV27 with TRBJ1-2; weak D call: TRBD1 (5 bases). The sample was peripheral blood. CDR3: CASRSTANYGYTF. CDR3 DNA: TGTGCCAGCAGATCGACAGCTAACTATGGCTACACCTTC.